This T cell receptor beta chain derives from a study of metastatic and nonmetastatic thyroid tumors. Study results and caveats: Relative to benign nodules, malignant thyroid tumors were reportedly characterized by significantly elevated TCR beta diversity in blood and tumor.

TCRdb recomputed clones from the PCR reads via MiXCR. The data show tens of thousands of clones, with around 13% seen just once and more than 7% held by the top ten. This clone was counted many times. Its antigen is undetermined. The junction departs from germline at one end; a sequencing error may be responsible. This CDR3 has 14 residues. Per germline, CDR1 DFQATT and CDR2 SNEGSKA (reference sequence). Among the patients, none had received any treatment before thyroid surgery. What was sequenced was tumor tissue. The sequence was collected from a female donor with papillary thyroid cancer or a benign thyroid nodule (not recorded which). Some clones in this sample may be carry-over from other donors' samples. The chain is built from TRBV20-1 and TRBJ1-1, with D possibly being TRBD1 (5 bases). The CDR3 spells CSARAGGINTEAFF. CDR3 coding DNA: TGCAGTGCCAGAGCGGGGGGGATCAACACTGAAGCTTTCTTT.